This TCR beta chain was identified during a study of vaccination effects on CD4 cells after COVID-19. Only in-frame clones appear in the TCRdb table, and some are missing; sequencing was by immunoSEQ multiplex PCR. This sample yields more than 20,000 clones, of which nearly 80% are seen a single time; roughly 6.5% belongs to the top ten. Before sequencing, viral peptide pools were used by the ViraFEST assay to expand antigen-specific CD4+ T cells. The authors isolated CD4+ T cells after around 9 days of culture. Each participant was given two doses of one vaccine (BNT162b2 or mRNA-1273). They grew under 2.5 million PBMC in each well, adding approximately 10 IU/ml IL-2 and about 9.9 ug/ml peptides. By sample share, this clone is medium-sized. Its specificity is not known. Germline V gene lookup returns CDR1 SEHNR and CDR2 FQNEAQ (reference sequence). The CDR3 loop spans 13 amino acids. The ends were cut back, 5 bases at V and 5 bases at J, with 11 bases in the middle.

The study, taken as a whole, reports: Convalescent patients in the study were few, and early post-infection timepoints were absent. Clonal contraction was marked in infection- and vaccine-induced clones late after vaccination.

This chain uses TRBV7-9 with TRBJ2-3; D might be TRBD1 (6 bases). The input for sequencing was CD4+ T cells from PBMCs cultured with SARS-CoV-2 spike peptides, taken after COVID-19 vaccination. The source of this sequence is a human donor who received a COVID-19 vaccine. Some clones in this sample may be carry-over from other donors' samples. The CDR3 here is CASSIEQGDTQYF. The DNA for the CDR3 is TGTGCCAGCAGCATAGAACAGGGAGATACGCAGTATTTT.